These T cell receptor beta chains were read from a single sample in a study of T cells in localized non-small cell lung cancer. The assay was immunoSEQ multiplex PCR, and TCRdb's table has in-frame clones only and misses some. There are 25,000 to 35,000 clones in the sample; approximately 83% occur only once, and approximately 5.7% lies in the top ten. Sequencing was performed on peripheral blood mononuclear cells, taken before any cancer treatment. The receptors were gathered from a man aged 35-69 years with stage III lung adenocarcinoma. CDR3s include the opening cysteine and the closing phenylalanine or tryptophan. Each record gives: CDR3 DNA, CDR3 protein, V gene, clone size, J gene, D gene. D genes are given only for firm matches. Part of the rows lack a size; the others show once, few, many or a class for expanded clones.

TGTGCCAGCAGCTTAATTCCGGTTAGCACAGATACGCAGTATTTT CASSLIPVSTDTQYF TRBV7-3 - TRBJ2-3 -
TGTGCCAGTTCAGACAGGCCCATAGCCCTCCACTTT CASSDRPIALHF TRBV28 - TRBJ1-6 -
TGTGCCAGCAGCTGGGGGGGGCAGAACAATCAGCCCCAGCATTTT CASSWGGQNNQPQHF TRBV5-4 - TRBJ1-5 -
TGCAGCGTAGAAGCGGGAGTGGGCACAGATACGCAGTATTTT CSVEAGVGTDTQYF TRBV29-1 - TRBJ2-3 TRBD2
TGTGCCAGCAGCCTAGGCCTAGGACAGGGTGACTACACCTTC CASSLGLGQGDYTF TRBV27 few TRBJ1-2 TRBD1
TGTGCCAGCACGGAATCGGGCAGCCTGAGCGGAAAACTGTTTTTT CASTESGSLSGKLFF TRBV11-2 - TRBJ1-4 -
TGTGCCAGCAGTTGGGACGCTAGAAGCAATCAGCCCCAGCATTTT CASSWDARSNQPQHF TRBV6-1 - TRBJ1-5 -
TGTGCCTGGAGTGGCGGGAATCAGCCCCAGCATTTT CAWSGGNQPQHF TRBV30 - TRBJ1-5 -
TGCGACAGCAGTAGCGGGAGTGGCACAGATACGCAGTATTTT CDSSSGSGTDTQYF TRBV5-1 - TRBJ2-3 TRBD2
TGTGCCAGCAGCCGCAACACGCTAAATGAGCAGTTCTTC CASSRNTLNEQFF TRBV7-9 - TRBJ2-1 -
TGTGCCAGCAGTGAAATAGCGGGGGGGCCCGGGGAGCTGTTTTTT CASSEIAGGPGELFF TRBV6-1 - TRBJ2-2 TRBD2
TGTGCCAGCAGTTTTGGGGGGAAAAATACTGAAGCTTTCTTT CASSFGGKNTEAFF TRBV28 - TRBJ1-1 -
TGCGCCAGCAGCTTGGCCGGCGGGACCACAGATACGCAGTATTTT CASSLAGGTTDTQYF TRBV5-1 - TRBJ2-3 -
TGTGCCAGCAGATACCGGGGGTTAACCGGGGAGCTGTTTTTT CASRYRGLTGELFF TRBV5-6 - TRBJ2-2 -
TGTGCCAGCAGTTGGGGGGGTGTTGAAGCTTTCTTT CASSWGGVEAFF TRBV28 - TRBJ1-1 -
TGTGCCACCAGCGTCGGGACAGACCCCTACAATGAGCAGTTCTTC CATSVGTDPYNEQFF TRBV15 - TRBJ2-1 TRBD1
TGCGCCAGCAGCTTACAGACTAGCCAAGAGACCCAGTACTTC CASSLQTSQETQYF TRBV5-1 - TRBJ2-5 -
TGTGCCAGCTCACTACGAACAGGGACTCTAGCCAAAAACATTCAGTACTTC CASSLRTGTLAKNIQYF TRBV18 - TRBJ2-4 -
TGCGCCAGCAGCTTGCCGGCGGGGGGGCTCACCGGGGAGCTGTTTTTT CASSLPAGGLTGELFF TRBV5-1 - TRBJ2-2 TRBD2